The 21 T cell receptor beta chains below were found in one sample sequenced in a study of T cells in Graves' hyperthyroidism and ophthalmopathy. Amplification of TCR beta CDR3 regions was performed using RNA transcripts as template. First-round RT-PCR targeting the TCR CDR3 was performed with the HTBI primer set. Using its own MiXCR run on the multiplex PCR reads, TCRdb lists one record per CDR3 protein. The sample lists approximately 600,000 distinct CDR3 sequences, about a fifth occurring once. Input material: blood. All receptors derive from a young man with Graves' ophthalmopathy.

Ten or more counts support this clonotype. The gene calls are TRBV28 and TRBJ2-1, with D possibly TRBD1 on 6 matching bases. The CDR3 is made up of 14 amino acids. V was clipped by 4 bases and J by 10 bases, with 17 bases between them. CDR1 is MDHEN, CDR2 SYDVKM, per germline. The CDR3 coding sequence is TGTGCCAGCAGTTCCGTTAAACAGGGCCGGGAGCAGTTCTTC. It codes for CASSSVKQGREQFF.

About this clonotype itself: Just one base apart from a much larger clone, this may be a read error. The V and J genes are TRBV7-2 and TRBJ2-3; D is possibly TRBD1 (7 bases). Germline CDR1 SGHTA, CDR2 FQGNSA. The CDR3 loop spans 17 amino acids. This chain's CDR3 is CAGSSYRGTVIADTQYF. Here the CDR3 DNA reads TGTGCCGGCAGCTCCTACCGCGGGACAGTCATAGCAGATACGCAGTATTTT.

This clonotype was counted a few times. The chain is built from TRBV5-4 and TRBJ2-7; 11 nucleotides align to TRBD2. Trimming took 3 bases from V and 2 from J; bases not matched to a gene: 7. Per the germline V gene, CDR1 is SGHNT and CDR2 is YYREEE (reference sequence). CDR3 length: 16 residues. Here the CDR3 DNA reads TGTGCCAGCAGCTCAAGTAATAGCGGGAGGGCCTACGAGCAGTACTTC. Protein: CASSSSNSGRAYEQYF. The full variable domain, its missing parts supplied by reference TRBV5-4 and TRBJ2-7, is ETGVTQSPTHLIKTRGQQVTLRCSSQSGHNTVSWYQQALGQGPQFIFQYYREEENGRGNFPPRFSGLQFPNYSSELNVNALELDDSALYLCASSSSNSGRAYEQYFGPGTRLTVT.

CDR3 amino acids: CASSLLPGSEQYF. CDR3 nucleotides: TGTGCCAGCAGCTTACTCCCCGGGAGCGAGCAGTACTTC. The V call is TRBV7-3, the J call TRBJ2-7; D is possibly TRBD2 (6 bases). The CDR3 is made up of 13 amino acids. V lost 2 bases and J lost 6, with 11 bases in between. Per the germline V gene, CDR1 is SGHTA and CDR2 is FQGTGA.

The genes are TRBV11-2 and TRBJ1-4, with D possibly TRBD1 on 6 matching bases. Per germline, CDR1 SGHAT and CDR2 FQNNGV. CDR3 length equals 16 residues. V shed 8 bases and J shed 3 bases, with 19 bases lying between them. CDR3 loop: CASGSIRGPANEKLFF. The CDR3 nucleotides are TGTGCCAGCGGCTCGATACGGGGGCCGGCTAATGAAAAACTGTTTTTT.

The chain couples TRBV11-2 to TRBJ2-7; D remains unclear. The CDR3 spans 14 residues. V gave up 5 bases and J gave up 2 bases, with 13 bases separating them. Germline V gene sequence: CDR1 SGHAT, CDR2 FQNNGV. The CDR3 sequence: CASSPSAAAYEQYF. The CDR3 nucleotides are TGTGCCAGCAGCCCGAGTGCCGCAGCCTACGAGCAGTACTTC.

On this clonotype: One end of the junction fails to match germline, which may point to a read error. J is TRBJ2-5 and V is TRBV3-1; 11 bases fit TRBD2. The germline gives CDR1 LGHDT, CDR2 YNNKEL (reference sequence). This CDR3 is 15 amino acids long. The CDR3 DNA follows: TGTGCCGGCAGCTTACTTAGCGGGGGGGGCGAGACCCAGTACTTC. Translating gives CAGSLLSGGGETQYF.

This clonotype was counted at least ten times. This chain connects TRBV3-1 to TRBJ1-6; D gene uncertain. The CDR3 spans 14 residues. V lost 2 bases to trimming and J lost 5 bases, with 7 bases between them. Looked up from germline, CDR1 is LGHDT and CDR2 is YNNKEL (reference sequence). The CDR3 sequence is CASSQRQDNSPLHF. DNA for the CDR3: TGTGCCAGCAGCCAACGACAAGATAATTCACCCCTCCACTTT. Looking up the rest from reference TRBV3-1 and TRBJ1-6 gives the full variable domain: DTAVSQTPKYLVTQMGNDKSIKCEQNLGHDTMYWYKQDSKKFLKIMFSYNNKELIINETVPNRFSPKSPDKAHLNLHINSLELGDSAVYFCASSQRQDNSPLHFGNGTRLTVT.

The V and J genes are TRBV5-1 and TRBJ2-5, with D perhaps TRBD2 (6 bases). This CDR3 is 16 amino acids long. The V end lost 1 base, the J end lost 4 bases, and 17 bases lay between the germline ends. Germline-derived CDR1 and CDR2 are SGHRS and YFSETQ. The CDR3 nucleotides are TGCGCCAGCAGCTTGAGGCATGAGGCGGGAAGAGAGACCCAGTACTTC. Protein: CASSLRHEAGRETQYF.

This clonotype was observed a handful of times. V is TRBV2 and J is TRBJ2-3, with 7 bases fitting TRBD2. Germline CDR1 SNHLY, CDR2 FYNNEI. After removal of 2 bases from V and 7 bases from J, the junction contained 12 bases not matched to a gene. CDR3 length equals 16 residues. The CDR3, as DNA: TGTGCCAGCAGTGAAAACGACGGACTAGTTATAAATACGCAGTATTTT. Encoded protein: CASSENDGLVINTQYF.

The chain couples TRBV11-2 to TRBJ1-4; D remains unclear. The V gene's germline CDR1 is SGHAT and CDR2 FQNNGV. The ends were cut back, 5 bases at V and 0 bases at J, with 10 bases in the middle. The CDR3 has 15 amino acids. The CDR3 DNA follows: TGTGCCAGCAGCCAAGTACTTGCAACTAATGAAAAACTGTTTTTT. Protein: CASSQVLATNEKLFF.

A few counts support this clonotype. The V gene is TRBV7-9, the J gene TRBJ2-5; TRBD2 matches 7 bases. V trimming: 5 bases; J trimming: 7 bases; junction bases outside the gene matches: 10. CDR3 length: 14 amino acids. Germline V gene lookup returns CDR1 SEHNR and CDR2 FQNEAQ (reference sequence). Here the CDR3 DNA reads TGTGCCAGCAGCATCGGACCGACTAGCCCGACCCAGTACTTC. It specifies CASSIGPTSPTQYF.

This clonotype was observed many times. V is TRBV3-1 and J is TRBJ1-1; D unclear. Germline CDR1 LGHDT, CDR2 YNNKEL (reference sequence). This CDR3 region has 16 residues. V was trimmed by 1 base and J by 0 bases, leaving 12 bases between them. The CDR3 DNA reads TGTGCCAGCAGCCAAGGGCAGCCGCCCATGAACACTGAAGCTTTCTTT. Translated, it gives CASSQGQPPMNTEAFF.

The genes are TRBV4-2 and TRBJ1-3, with D perhaps matching TRBD1 (5 bases). Germline loops: CDR1 LGHNA, CDR2 YNFKEQ. This CDR3 is 17 amino acids long. V gave up 0 bases and J gave up 4 bases, with 16 bases separating them. The CDR3 here is CASSQDGGVPSGNTIYF. As DNA, the CDR3 is TGTGCCAGCAGCCAAGATGGAGGGGTCCCTTCCGGAAACACCATATATTTT.

This sequence joins TRBV12-3 or TRBV12-4 and TRBJ2-7; 7 nucleotides match TRBD2. J gave up 1 base and V 6 bases, and 6 bases lay outside the gene matches. There are 14 residues in the CDR3. The CDR3 DNA is TGTGCCAGCAGAAAAGGACTAGGATCCTACGAGCAGTACTTC. It yields the protein CASRKGLGSYEQYF.

V gene TRBV20-1 combines with J gene TRBJ2-5, with a possible D match to TRBD2 (6 bases). Trimming shortened V by 4 bases and J by 2 bases, and 14 bases separated the two germline ends. The CDR3 totals 14 residues. Germline CDR1 and CDR2: DFQATT and SNEGSKA (reference sequence). The CDR3: CSATTGDVQETQYF. DNA of the CDR3: TGCAGTGCTACAACGGGGGACGTACAAGAGACCCAGTACTTC.

This clonotype was detected many times. The genes are TRBV6-1 and TRBJ2-7; D may be TRBD1 (6 bases). This CDR3 is built from 14 residues. Germline lookup yields CDR1 MNHNS and CDR2 SASEGT. Between the trimmed V and J ends, which lost 6 bases and 2 bases, there was a span of 14 bases. CDR3 in DNA: TGTGCCAGCAGGACGGGACACCTCACCTACGAGCAGTACTTC. It specifies CASRTGHLTYEQYF.

CDR3 residues: CASSQNAGTLQETQYF. CDR3 in DNA: TGTGCCAGCAGCCAAAATGCCGGGACTCTCCAAGAGACCCAGTACTTC. The rearrangement joins TRBV11-1 to TRBJ2-5; a weak D match, TRBD2 (6 bases). Germline values: CDR1 SGHAT, CDR2 FQDESV (reference sequence). This CDR3 is 16 amino acids long. V shed 5 bases and J shed 1 base, with 17 bases lying between them.

V usage is TRBV6-2 or TRBV6-3 and J usage is TRBJ2-3; D remains ambiguous. Germline V gives CDR1 MNHEY, CDR2 SVGEGT. V lost 2 bases and J lost 5, with 5 bases in between. There are 12 residues in the CDR3. In nucleotides, the CDR3 is TGTGCCAGCAGTTACCCGAGAGATACGCAGTATTTT. Translated: CASSYPRDTQYF.

This clonotype was observed many times. The rearrangement joins TRBV30 to TRBJ1-2; D ambiguous. The CDR3 is 10 amino acids. In germline, CDR1 is GTSNPN, CDR2 SVGIG (reference sequence). V gave up 5 bases and J gave up 8 bases, with 9 bases separating them. CDR3 in DNA: TGTGCCTGGGGAAGAGGCGGCTACACCTTC. Its translation: CAWGRGGYTF.

This clonotype was picked up many times. This rearrangement joins TRBV7-2 to TRBJ1-1; the D is unclear. In germline, CDR1 is SGHTA, CDR2 FQGNSA. The germline V and J ends were trimmed by 7 bases and 0 bases, with 12 bases remaining between them. The CDR3 covers 14 residues. In DNA, the CDR3 is TGTGCCAGCAACCCACCCCCTATGAACACTGAAGCTTTCTTT. Translated: CASNPPPMNTEAFF.